The 32 T cell receptor beta chains listed next were all sequenced from one sample in a study of blood T cells in healthy people across ages. Primers used in a second PCR of about 7 to 12 cycles were a sample-barcoded 5' primer and a J-beta primer mix. TCRdb analysed the 5' RACE reads with MiXCR anew, one entry per CDR3 protein. The sample records around 900,000 distinct CDR3 sequences, around 26% being singletons. The sequenced sample consisted of blood. These receptors came from a woman older than 75 in good health.

This clonotype has ten or more counts. The chain couples TRBV18 to TRBJ2-7; D gene unclear. The V end lost 6 bases, the J end lost 2 bases, and 11 bases lay between the germline ends. Looked up from germline, CDR1 is KGHSH and CDR2 is LQKENI. The CDR3 has 13 residues. CDR3 protein: CASSPVETYEQYF. In DNA, the CDR3 is TGTGCCAGCTCCCCGGTGGAGACCTACGAGCAGTACTTC.

The chain uses TRBV18 and TRBJ2-7; D unresolved. With 0 bases removed from V and 6 bases from J, the gap between germline ends came to 15 bases. Looked up from germline, CDR1 is KGHSH and CDR2 is LQKENI. CDR3 size: 15 residues. The CDR3 region has the DNA TGTGCCAGCTCACCACCGGGCCAACCTCTGGTCGAGCAGTACTTC. Amino acids: CASSPPGQPLVEQYF.

This clonotype was seen ten or more times. The chain combines TRBV12-3 or TRBV12-4 with TRBJ1-6, with 7 bases lining up with TRBD1. The V segment lost 5 bases and the J segment 9 bases; nucleotides outside the gene matches: 7. The CDR3 is 14 residues long. The CDR3 DNA sequence: TGTGCCAGCAGTATAGGGACAGAGTCTTCACCCCTCCACTTT. Amino acids: CASSIGTESSPLHF.

Details on this clonotype: A much larger clone is a single base away; this may be a read error. The chain has TRBV2 and TRBJ2-7; 9 positions agree with TRBD1. Trimming cost V 6 bases and J 3 bases; bases outside gene matches: 6. Per germline, CDR1 SNHLY and CDR2 FYNNEI. The CDR3 sequence is 14 residues long. CDR3: CASRMGQGGYEQYF. CDR3 nucleotide sequence: TGTGCCAGCAGGATGGGACAGGGAGGCTACGAGCAGTACTTC.

The rearrangement joins TRBV19 to TRBJ2-1; 8 positions agree with TRBD1. The CDR3 contains 16 residues. Germline values: CDR1 LNHDA, CDR2 SQIVND (reference sequence). V dropped 5 bases and J dropped 2; count of bases not matched to a gene: 8. In DNA, the CDR3 is TGTGCCAGTAGTTTTATGCAGGGGGCCCCCTACAATGAGCAGTTCTTC. Its translation is CASSFMQGAPYNEQFF.

On this clonotype: A much bigger clone sits one base away, suggesting this may be a read error. The V gene is TRBV13, the J gene TRBJ2-1, with TRBD1 identical over 9 bases. CDR1 is PRHDT and CDR2 is FYEKMQ in the germline V gene (reference sequence). Trimming removed 5 bases from V and 8 bases from J; junction bases left unmatched: 13. This CDR3 contains 16 residues. This CDR3 reads CASSPTGTGKSDEQFF. Here the CDR3 DNA reads TGTGCCAGCAGCCCCACCGGGACAGGGAAGTCCGATGAGCAGTTCTTC.

In this sample, this clonotype turned up a few times. This rearrangement joins TRBV24-1 to TRBJ2-5; D is perhaps TRBD1 or TRBD2 (5 bases each). From germline, CDR1 is KGHDR and CDR2 SFDVKD. This CDR3 is 11 amino acids long. Trimming removed 3 bases at V and 9 bases at J, with 7 bases between. CDR3: CATSDEGPQYF. The CDR3 bases are TGTGCCACCAGTGATGAGGGGCCCCAGTACTTC.

This clonotype came up a few times. This chain joins TRBV11-3 and TRBJ1-4; D call uncertain. The CDR3 is made up of 15 amino acids. CDR1 and CDR2 (germline): SGHNT, YENEEA. V was cut by 3 bases and J by 3 bases, with 11 bases left in between. The CDR3 sequence: CASSFSRGPNEKLFF. The CDR3 DNA is TGTGCCAGCAGCTTCTCTCGAGGGCCTAATGAAAAACTGTTTTTT. The whole variable domain, remainder taken from reference TRBV11-3 and TRBJ1-4, is EAGVVQSPRYKIIEKKQPVAFWCNPISGHNTLYWYLQNLGQGPELLIRYENEEAVDDSQLPKDRFSAERLKGVDSTLKIQPAELGDSAVYLCASSFSRGPNEKLFFGSGTQLSVL.

Remarks on this clonotype: This may be a read error, as it is one base from a much larger clone. In nucleotides, the CDR3 is TGTGCCAGCGGCTCCCGGGGGGCGGGCAATGAGCAGTACTTC. Translating it yields CASGSRGAGNEQYF. The gene calls are TRBV6-5 and TRBJ2-7; the D gene is possibly TRBD2 (7 bases). CDR1 MNHEY and CDR2 SVGAGI come from the germline V gene. The CDR3 totals 14 residues. V lost 8 bases and J 7 bases, leaving 21 bases between the germline ends.

This clonotype was detected many times. The chain links TRBV29-1 to TRBJ1-2, with 9 bases fitting TRBD1. V lost 6 bases and J lost 2; bases outside the gene matches: 4. The CDR3 runs 13 residues. Per the germline V gene, CDR1 is SQVTM and CDR2 is ANQGSEA. The chain's CDR3 is CSVATGGNYGYTF. Written as DNA, the CDR3 is TGCAGCGTAGCGACAGGGGGAAACTATGGCTACACCTTC.

This clonotype has just a few counts. The chain carries TRBV2 and TRBJ1-2, with D hard to call. There are 13 residues in the CDR3. With 0 bases removed from V and 5 bases from J, the gap between germline ends came to 7 bases. Germline V gene data show CDR1 as SNHLY and CDR2 as FYNNEI. The CDR3 is CASSEALLYGYTF. For the CDR3, the DNA is TGTGCCAGCAGTGAAGCGTTATTATATGGCTACACCTTC.

The rearrangement joins TRBV19 to TRBJ1-5; 8 bases fit TRBD1. Unmatched junction bases numbered 5, after V lost 1 base and J lost 3 bases. Germline CDR1 reads LNHDA; CDR2 reads SQIVND (reference sequence). This CDR3 comprises 16 residues. The CDR3 DNA sequence: TGTGCCAGTAGTATAGTTTGGACAGGGCTCAATCAGCCCCAGCATTTT. Residues: CASSIVWTGLNQPQHF.

Remarks on this clonotype: This could be a read error, since a much larger clone is one nucleotide away. The V gene is TRBV4-2, the J gene TRBJ2-5; 8 nucleotides align to TRBD2. In germline, CDR1 is LGHNA, CDR2 YNFKEQ. This CDR3 is built from 13 residues. CDR3 in DNA: TGTACCAGCAAGGGGGGCGGGAGGGAGACCCAGTACTTC. It specifies CTSKGGGRETQYF.

The V call is TRBV6-5, the J call TRBJ1-3; 11 nucleotides match TRBD1. Germline CDR1 and CDR2: MNHEY and SVGAGI. This CDR3 spans 19 amino acids. V gave up 0 bases and J gave up 2 bases; unmatched junction bases: 9. The CDR3 nucleotides read TGTGCCAGCAGTTACTCCTTCCCGGGACAGGGGGAGGCTGGAAACACCATATATTTT. Its protein is CASSYSFPGQGEAGNTIYF.

Ten or more counts support this clonotype. The V and J genes are TRBV20-1 and TRBJ2-3, with 9 nucleotides matching TRBD2. The germline V gene has CDR1 DFQATT and CDR2 SNEGSKA (reference sequence). V gave up 3 bases and J gave up 5 bases; unmatched junction bases: 15. The CDR3 contains 17 residues. The CDR3 sequence is CSARGLAGRGRQDTQYF. The CDR3 DNA follows: TGCAGTGCTAGGGGTCTAGCGGGGCGGGGAAGACAAGATACGCAGTATTTT.

The chain employs TRBV20-1 and TRBJ2-2, with TRBD1 identical over 7 bases. This CDR3 spans 14 amino acids. Germline CDR1 DFQATT, CDR2 SNEGSKA (reference sequence). J gave up 2 bases and V 7 bases, and 7 bases lay outside the gene matches. The CDR3 bases are TGCAGTGTATACCGGACAGGCAACACCGGGGAGCTGTTTTTT. It encodes CSVYRTGNTGELFF.

This clonotype was detected ten times or more. This chain connects TRBV12-3 or TRBV12-4 to TRBJ2-1; 8 nucleotides line up with TRBD1. This CDR3 comprises 16 residues. J was trimmed by 0 bases and V by 5 bases; bases with no gene match: 6. This CDR3 reads CASSPRDRNSYNEQFF. The CDR3 coding sequence is TGTGCCAGCAGTCCTCGGGACAGGAACTCCTACAATGAGCAGTTCTTC.

V is TRBV20-1 and J is TRBJ2-1; D gene uncertain. The CDR3 is 14 amino acids. V gave up 3 bases and J gave up 6 bases, with 15 bases separating them. In germline, CDR1 is DFQATT, CDR2 SNEGSKA (reference sequence). This chain's CDR3 is CSAREQWGANEQFF. CDR3 bases: TGCAGTGCTAGGGAACAGTGGGGTGCCAATGAGCAGTTCTTC.

This clonotype was counted between two and nine times. V gene TRBV7-2 combines with J gene TRBJ1-6, with D unresolved. Germline CDR1 reads SGHTA; CDR2 reads FQGNSA. Trimming removed 1 base from V and 7 bases from J, with 11 bases in between. The CDR3 runs to 15 residues. The CDR3 DNA reads TGTGCCAGCAGCTTAGACGTGGTTGGGAATTCACCCCTCCACTTT. The encoded protein is CASSLDVVGNSPLHF.

As to this clonotype: A much larger clone differs from this one at a single base, so this may be a read error. The CDR3 is CASSFLPGQGRGYTF. In DNA form, the CDR3 reads TGTGCCAGCAGCTTCCTTCCGGGACAGGGCCGTGGCTACACCTTC. The rearrangement joins TRBV7-8 to TRBJ1-2, with 9 nucleotides matching TRBD1. In germline, CDR1 is SGHVS, CDR2 FQNEAQ. J gave up 7 bases and V 3 bases, and 9 bases lay outside the gene matches. CDR3 length equals 15 residues.

There are a few counts of this clonotype. The chain is built from TRBV19 and TRBJ2-3, with D possibly being TRBD1 (5 bases). CDR1 is LNHDA, CDR2 SQIVND, per germline (reference sequence). This CDR3 contains 15 residues. V was shortened by 3 bases and J by 4 bases, with 14 bases between the two germline ends. In nucleotides, the CDR3 is TGTGCCAGTAGTATCGGGCAGGGTAAGGCAGATACGCAGTATTTT. Residues: CASSIGQGKADTQYF.

About this clonotype itself: It may be a read error: a sequence one base away is much more abundant. V gene TRBV15 combines with J gene TRBJ2-1; 8 positions agree with TRBD1. The J call may be wrong; the DNA end is better matched by TRBJ2-7. This CDR3 contains 13 residues. Germline CDR1 reads LNHNV; CDR2 reads YYDKDF (reference sequence). This chain's CDR3 is CATSRDRANEQYF. The CDR3 region has the DNA TGTGCCACCAGCAGGGACAGGGCAAATGAGCAGTACTTC.

V gene TRBV2 combines with J gene TRBJ1-2; D unclear. Trimming removed 3 bases at V and 5 bases at J, with 7 bases between. Germline CDR1 reads SNHLY; CDR2 reads FYNNEI. This CDR3 contains 12 residues. The CDR3 sequence is CASSDHGYGYTF. The CDR3 nucleotides read TGTGCCAGCAGTGATCACGGATATGGCTACACCTTC.

The genes are TRBV30 and TRBJ1-5, with 11 positions matching TRBD1. The CDR3 spans 18 residues. V lost 4 bases and J lost 0; bases outside the gene matches: 11. Germline-derived CDR1 and CDR2 are GTSNPN and SVGIG (reference sequence). The CDR3 here is CAWTRRTGGQISNQPQHF. The DNA of the CDR3 is TGTGCCTGGACCCGGAGGACAGGGGGCCAAATTAGCAATCAGCCCCAGCATTTT.

This clonotype was observed at least ten times. The chain is built from TRBV5-1 and TRBJ1-2; D call uncertain. The CDR3 runs to 15 residues. Germline V lookup: CDR1 SGHRS, CDR2 YFSETQ. V lost 4 bases and J lost 5, with 18 bases in between. The CDR3 DNA is TGCGCCAGCAGCAGTGTCCCCATAACTGGGTATGGCTACACCTTC. Amino acids: CASSSVPITGYGYTF.

The genes are TRBV6-2 or TRBV6-3 and TRBJ1-5; tentative D call: TRBD1 (6 bases). Germline V gives CDR1 MNHEY, CDR2 SVGEGT. Trimming took 5 bases from V and 2 from J, leaving 19 bases between them. The CDR3 is 17 residues long. CDR3 bases: TGTGCCAGCAGTAGAGGGGAACAGGGACGGGGCAATCAGCCCCAGCATTTT. Translation: CASSRGEQGRGNQPQHF.

A remark on this clonotype: One end of the junction varies from germline; a read error may be responsible. The chain couples TRBV12-3 or TRBV12-4 to TRBJ2-3; perhaps TRBD1 as D (6 bases). This CDR3 contains 15 residues. The CDR3 loop reads CASSPDRLRADAQYF. The DNA for the CDR3 is TGTGCCAGCAGCCCAGACAGGCTGAGAGCAGATGCGCAGTATTTT.

This clonotype appeared many times. CDR3 coding DNA: TGTGCCAGCTCAGTGTGGAGGGTCAAAAACATTCAGTACTTC. Its protein is CASSVWRVKNIQYF. The chain links TRBV6-2 or TRBV6-3 to TRBJ2-4; tentative D call: TRBD2 (6 bases). The ends were cut back, 8 bases at V and 3 bases at J, with 14 bases in the middle. Germline CDR1 MNHEY, CDR2 SVGEGT. This CDR3 contains 14 residues.

This clonotype was counted ten times or more. The CDR3 loop reads CSATEFGGAVYNEQFF. DNA for the CDR3: TGCAGTGCTACTGAATTCGGGGGGGCCGTCTACAATGAGCAGTTCTTC. The chain carries TRBV20-1 and TRBJ2-1, with TRBD2 identical over 8 bases. The CDR3 sequence is 16 residues long. The germline gives CDR1 DFQATT, CDR2 SNEGSKA (reference sequence). Unmatched junction bases numbered 11, after V lost 4 bases and J lost 3 bases.

About this clonotype: This may arise from a read error, as a much more abundant clone is one base away. The chain links TRBV2 to TRBJ2-3, with 9 positions matching TRBD2. CDR3 length equals 16 residues. CDR1 and CDR2 from the germline V gene are SNHLY and FYNNEI. Trimming took 4 bases from V and 6 from J; bases not matched to a gene: 11. For the CDR3, the DNA is TGTGCCAGCAGTGTTCTAGCGGGGTGTCGTAGGGATACGCAGTATTTT. Translated: CASSVLAGCRRDTQYF.

The chain combines TRBV29-1 with TRBJ2-5; D not certain. The CDR3 covers 13 residues. With 3 bases removed from V and 2 bases from J, the gap between germline ends came to 10 bases. Germline V gene lookup returns CDR1 SQVTM and CDR2 ANQGSEA. The CDR3 loop is CSVEGRPQETQYF. CDR3 in DNA: TGCAGCGTTGAGGGTAGACCACAAGAGACCCAGTACTTC.

As to this clonotype: A much larger clonotype is one base distant, so this may be a read error. This chain connects TRBV12-3 or TRBV12-4 to TRBJ1-2; 8 positions agree with TRBD1. Trimming at V came to 4 bases and at J to 6 bases, leaving 13 bases not matched to a gene. CDR3 size: 16 residues. In DNA form, the CDR3 reads TGTGCCAGCAGTTCGGGCGACAGGGGTGGGGAACATGGCTACACCTTC. This sequence encodes CASSSGDRGGEHGYTF.